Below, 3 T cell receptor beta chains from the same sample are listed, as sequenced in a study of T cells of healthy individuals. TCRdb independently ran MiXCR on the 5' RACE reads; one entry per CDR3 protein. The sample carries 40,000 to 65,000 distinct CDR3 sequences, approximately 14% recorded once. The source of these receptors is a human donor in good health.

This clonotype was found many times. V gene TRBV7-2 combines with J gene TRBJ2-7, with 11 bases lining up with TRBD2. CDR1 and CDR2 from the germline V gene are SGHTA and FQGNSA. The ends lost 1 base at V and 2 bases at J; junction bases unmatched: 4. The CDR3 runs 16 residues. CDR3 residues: CASSLGLAGGPYEQYF. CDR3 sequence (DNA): TGTGCCAGCAGCTTAGGGCTAGCGGGGGGTCCCTACGAGCAGTACTTC.

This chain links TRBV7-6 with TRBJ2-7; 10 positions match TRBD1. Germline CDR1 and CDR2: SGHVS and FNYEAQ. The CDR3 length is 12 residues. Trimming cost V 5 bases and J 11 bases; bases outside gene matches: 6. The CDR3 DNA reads TGTGCCAGCAGCGGAGGACAGGGGGAAAAGTACTTC. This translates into CASSGGQGEKYF.

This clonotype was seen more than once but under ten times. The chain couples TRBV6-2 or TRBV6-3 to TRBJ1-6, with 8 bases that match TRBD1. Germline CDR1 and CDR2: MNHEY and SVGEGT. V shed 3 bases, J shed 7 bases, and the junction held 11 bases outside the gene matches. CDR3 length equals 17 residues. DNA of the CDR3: TGTGCCAGCAGTTATGGACAGGGAGGAAAAAAGAATTCACCCCTCCACTTT. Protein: CASSYGQGGKKNSPLHF.